The sample holds a few counts of the clone carrying this T cell receptor (beta chain). The data originate from a study of blood T cells in healthy people across ages. CDR1 SGHKS and CDR2 YYEKEE come from the germline V gene (reference sequence). The CDR3 is made up of 15 amino acids. The trim removed 6 bases at V and 7 bases at J, leaving 12 bases unmatched. A second PCR of about 7 to 12 cycles used a sample-barcoded 5' primer and a J-beta primer mix. The yield of each sample was at least 2.5 million CDR3-containing paired-end reads. Using its own MiXCR run on the 5' RACE reads, TCRdb lists one record per CDR3 protein. Here the sample spans more than 550,000 distinct CDR3 sequences, roughly 20% being singletons. Per-sample PBMC isolation yielded at least 6.5 million cells.

This TCR came from a man in his 70s in good health. The chain combines TRBV5-5 with TRBJ2-2, with 7 bases identical to TRBD1. Sequences were obtained from blood. CDR3 protein: CASTLEQGLVGELFF. The CDR3, as DNA: TGTGCCAGCACCCTCGAACAGGGGCTGGTCGGGGAGCTGTTTTTT.